This T cell receptor beta chain derives from a study of shared clonotypes between healthy human individuals. Trimming took 10 bases from V and 4 from J; bases not matched to a gene: 14. Germline V gives CDR1 ENHRY, CDR2 SYGVKD. The CDR3 totals 16 residues. It was across several immunoSEQ plates that each subset's genomic DNA was evenly split. Profiled with immunoSEQ multiplex PCR; TCRdb holds only in-frame clones, not every one. The sample holds about 450,000 clones, approximately 79% seen once. V usage is TRBV10-3 and J usage is TRBJ1-3; TRBD1 matches at 9 bases. Sequencing input: PBMCs. This clonotype was obtained from a middle-aged woman in good health. Some clones in this sample may be carry-over from other donors' samples. The CDR3 bases are TGTGCCACCAAACTCAGAACCGGGACAGGGGGAAACACCATATATTTT. This codes for CATKLRTGTGGNTIYF.